The 26 T cell receptor beta chains given below trace back to one sample, sequenced in a study of T-cell memory formation after mild COVID-19. Each CDR3 protein gets one entry after TCRdb re-called the 5' RACE reads with MiXCR. The data show under 250,000 distinct CDR3 sequences, more than 8% seen once. Sequencing used PBMCs or a T cell subset sorted from them (not recorded which). These receptors were obtained from a man younger than 35 who had mild COVID-19 (a few samples of this study predate the infection). Cell type and time point are not known.

This clonotype was seen many times. In DNA form, the CDR3 reads TGCGCCAGCAGCTTGGTAGGGAAGACCCAGTACTTC. Translation: CASSLVGKTQYF. The chain is built from TRBV5-1 and TRBJ2-5; D gene ambiguous. Germline V CDR1 and CDR2: SGHRS, YFSETQ. CDR3 length: 12 residues. Trimming took 0 bases from V and 6 from J, leaving 6 bases between them.

This clonotype was counted at least ten times. The chain joins TRBV12-3 or TRBV12-4 to TRBJ2-5, with a possible D match to TRBD1 (5 bases). V shed 6 bases and J shed 5 bases, with 13 bases lying between them. This CDR3 comprises 13 residues. The CDR3 DNA is TGTGCCAGCAGAAGGGGTGCTACGGAGACCCAGTACTTC. Amino acids: CASRRGATETQYF.

This clonotype came up many times. This rearrangement joins TRBV5-1 to TRBJ1-1; D remains ambiguous. This CDR3 has 14 amino acids. V lost 0 bases to trimming and J lost 0 bases, with 6 bases between them. The V gene's germline CDR1 is SGHRS and CDR2 YFSETQ. CDR3 bases: TGCGCCAGCAGCTTGGAGCCTGTGAACACTGAAGCTTTCTTT. This codes for CASSLEPVNTEAFF.

This clonotype turned up a few times. The chain uses TRBV7-9 and TRBJ2-2; D possibly corresponds to TRBD1 (5 bases). Looked up from germline, CDR1 is SEHNR and CDR2 is FQNEAQ (reference sequence). The V end was cut by 3 bases, the J end by 5 bases, with 10 bases between. The CDR3 is 14 amino acids. The CDR3 loop reads CASSFGRVTGELFF. In nucleotides, the CDR3 is TGTGCCAGCAGCTTCGGCAGGGTAACCGGGGAGCTGTTTTTT.

The gene calls are TRBV4-1 and TRBJ1-1; tentative D call: TRBD1 (5 bases). There are 16 residues in the CDR3. Germline V gene data show CDR1 as MGHRA and CDR2 as YSYEKL. Trimming cost V 0 bases and J 4 bases, with 15 bases left between them. This CDR3 is CASSQDQGRATTEAFF. CDR3 coding DNA: TGCGCCAGCAGCCAAGATCAGGGCAGGGCGACCACTGAAGCTTTCTTT.

V is TRBV20-1 and J is TRBJ1-3; no clear D gene. In germline, CDR1 is DFQATT, CDR2 SNEGSKA (reference sequence). CDR3 length equals 15 residues. V lost 0 bases and J lost 0, with 9 bases in between. Written as DNA, the CDR3 is TGCAGTGCTAGAGATTCGGGCAGCTCTGGAAACACCATATATTTT. This gives the protein CSARDSGSSGNTIYF.

V and J are TRBV4-3 and TRBJ1-2; D remains unclear. Trimming stripped 0 bases from V and 8 bases from J, with 16 bases between. CDR1 and CDR2 (germline): LGHNA, YSLEER. The CDR3 has 15 residues. This chain's CDR3 is CASSQERTWVRGYTF. The CDR3 coding sequence is TGCGCCAGCAGCCAAGAGAGGACGTGGGTTCGGGGCTACACCTTC.

This clonotype was recorded at least ten times. V and J are TRBV5-1 and TRBJ2-4; no reliable D call. Germline-derived CDR1 and CDR2 are SGHRS and YFSETQ. V lost 0 bases and J lost 8, with 12 bases in between. CDR3 length: 14 residues. For the CDR3, the DNA is TGCGCCAGCAGCTTGGCCAGGAGTGGGGACATTCAGTACTTC. Translated: CASSLARSGDIQYF.

This clonotype was observed a few times. The chain is built from TRBV20-1 and TRBJ2-2; TRBD2 might be the D (6 bases). The CDR3 consists of 15 residues. CDR1 is DFQATT, CDR2 SNEGSKA, per germline (reference sequence). Trimming stripped 5 bases from V and 0 bases from J, with 13 bases between. The CDR3 spells CSALLSGPNTGELFF. CDR3 nucleotides: TGCAGTGCTCTCCTTAGCGGACCGAACACCGGGGAGCTGTTTTTT.

This clonotype was seen a handful of times. The chain recombines TRBV5-1 with TRBJ2-7, with D perhaps assigned TRBD1 or TRBD2 (5 bases each). This CDR3 is built from 14 residues. Germline V gene sequence: CDR1 SGHRS, CDR2 YFSETQ. V was cut by 7 bases and J by 1 base, with 15 bases left in between. As DNA, the CDR3 is TGCGCCAGCTACCGGGACCGCCGATCCTACGAGCAGTACTTC. Protein sequence: CASYRDRRSYEQYF.

This rearrangement joins TRBV6-2 or TRBV6-3 to TRBJ2-5, with D tentatively TRBD1 (6 bases). This CDR3 comprises 13 residues. CDR1 and CDR2 (germline): MNHEY, SVGEGT. V lost 5 bases and J lost 4, with 11 bases in between. The CDR3 here is CASSPDSRETQYF. DNA of the CDR3: TGTGCCAGCAGTCCGGACAGCAGAGAGACCCAGTACTTC.

This clonotype was detected ten times or more. V usage is TRBV9 and J usage is TRBJ1-2; maybe TRBD1 (5 bases). Trimming took off 4 bases at V and 1 base at J, with 8 bases between the two ends. The germline gives CDR1 SGDLS, CDR2 YYNGEE. The CDR3 runs 13 residues. The CDR3, as DNA: TGTGCCAGCAGCCACGACAGTAACTATGGCTACACCTTC. This translates into CASSHDSNYGYTF. The full variable domain, rest sourced from reference TRBV9 and TRBJ1-2, is DSGVTQTPKHLITATGQRVTLRCSPRSGDLSVYWYQQSLDQGLQFLIQYYNGEERAKGNILERFSAQQFPDLHSELNLSSLELGDSALYFCASSHDSNYGYTFGSGTRLTVV.

The rearrangement links TRBV5-6 to TRBJ2-1; D gene uncertain. This CDR3 contains 15 residues. V lost 2 bases, J lost 0 bases, and 9 bases lay in between. Germline V gene sequence: CDR1 SGHDT, CDR2 YYEEEE. In DNA form, the CDR3 reads TGTGCCAGCAGCTTTACAGAGAGCTCCTACAATGAGCAGTTCTTC. As protein: CASSFTESSYNEQFF.

The J gene is TRBJ1-2, the V gene TRBV27; 7 bases align to TRBD1. The CDR3 has 14 residues. Losses at the gene ends were 2 bases for V and 4 bases for J; bases not matched to a gene: 4. Germline V gene sequence: CDR1 MNHEY, CDR2 SMNVEV (reference sequence). The CDR3 loop is CASSLKGASYGYTF. In DNA, the CDR3 is TGTGCCAGCAGTTTAAAGGGGGCAAGCTATGGCTACACCTTC.

In this sample, this clonotype turned up many times. The CDR3 loop reads CASSPQGMREKLFF. CDR3 nucleotides: TGTGCCAGCAGCCCGCAGGGGATGAGGGAAAAACTGTTTTTT. This rearrangement joins TRBV7-2 to TRBJ1-4, with D possibly matching TRBD1 (6 bases). CDR3 length: 14 amino acids. Trimming left V 5 bases short and J 8 bases short, with 15 bases between. Germline CDR1 reads SGHTA; CDR2 reads FQGNSA.

This clonotype was seen many times. The rearrangement links TRBV21-1 to TRBJ1-2. TRBV21-1 represents a pseudogene. CDR3 size: 15 residues. CDR3 loop: CASSKRGGANYGYTF. CDR3 in DNA: TGTGCCAGCAGCAAACGGGGGGGCGCAAACTATGGCTACACCTTC.

This clonotype was picked up a small number of times. The chain recombines TRBV30 with TRBJ2-5; D possibly corresponds to TRBD2 (6 bases). This CDR3 contains 14 residues. Germline CDR1 reads GTSNPN; CDR2 reads SVGIG (reference sequence). V was trimmed by 7 bases and J by 3 bases, leaving 18 bases between them. CDR3: CASQTGSGEETQYF. The DNA of the CDR3 is TGTGCCTCTCAAACGGGTTCGGGGGAAGAGACCCAGTACTTC. Using reference TRBV30 and TRBJ2-5 for the parts outside the CDR3, the full variable domain is SQTIHQWPATLVQPVGSPLSLECTVEGTSNPNLYWYRQAAGRGLQLLFYSVGIGQISSEVPQNLSASRPQDRQFILSSKKLLLSDSGFYLCASQTGSGEETQYFGPGTRLLVL.

This clonotype was found a few times. The V gene is TRBV18, the J gene TRBJ2-2, with a tentative D call TRBD1 (6 bases). Germline loops: CDR1 KGHSH, CDR2 LQKENI. Trimming took off 6 bases at V and 1 base at J, with 15 bases between the two ends. The CDR3 is 16 residues long. The CDR3 DNA reads as TGTGCCAGCTCGGGGGCCGCGACATGGAACACCGGGGAGCTGTTTTTT. It encodes CASSGAATWNTGELFF.

The rearrangement links TRBV6-1 to TRBJ2-7, with D uncertain. With 7 bases removed from V and 6 bases from J, the gap between germline ends came to 13 bases. The germline V gene has CDR1 MNHNS and CDR2 SASEGT. The CDR3 has 12 residues. This CDR3 is CASKVSSGEQYV. CDR3 coding DNA: TGTGCCAGCAAGGTGTCATCAGGCGAGCAGTACGTC.

This clonotype has more than one count but fewer than ten. V and J are TRBV6-2 or TRBV6-3 and TRBJ2-1; D remains unclear. V lost 4 bases to trimming and J lost 10 bases, with 11 bases between them. This CDR3 contains 12 residues. CDR1 MNHEY and CDR2 SVGEGT come from the germline V gene. CDR3: CASSFRHGEQFF. The CDR3 bases are TGTGCCAGCAGTTTTAGGCACGGAGAGCAGTTCTTC.

The chain links TRBV24-1 to TRBJ2-3; 11 bases match TRBD1. The J segment lost 4 bases and the V segment lost 9 bases, leaving 2 bases of the junction unmatched. CDR1 and CDR2 from the germline V gene are KGHDR and SFDVKD. This CDR3 comprises 13 residues. CDR3 DNA sequence: TGTGCCACCGGACAGGGGGCTGCAGATACGCAGTATTTT. It translates to CATGQGAADTQYF.

Only a few counts were recorded for this clonotype. The chain uses TRBV9 and TRBJ2-5; the D is unclear. Germline CDR1 and CDR2: SGDLS and YYNGEE. The CDR3 extends over 12 amino acids. V lost 2 bases and J lost 5, with 7 bases in between. The CDR3 DNA follows: TGTGCCAGCAGCGTTTTAGGGGAGACCCAGTACTTC. Amino acids: CASSVLGETQYF.

This chain connects TRBV4-3 to TRBJ2-6; weak D call: TRBD1 (5 bases). V was pared by 1 base and J by 5 bases, with 12 bases between. CDR1 LGHNA and CDR2 YSLEER come from the germline V gene. The CDR3 extends over 16 amino acids. The CDR3 nucleotides are TGCGCCAGCAGCCAAGGTATGGGGCACTGGGCCAACGTCCTGACTTTC. Translating it yields CASSQGMGHWANVLTF.

This chain links TRBV18 with TRBJ1-2, with unresolved D. Germline assignment: CDR1 KGHSH and CDR2 LQKENI. The CDR3 length is 12 residues. V was cut by 1 base and J by 8 bases, with 8 bases left in between. The CDR3 here is CASSPRPVGYTF. In DNA, the CDR3 is TGTGCCAGCTCACCACGACCCGTCGGCTACACCTTC. The complete variable domain, with remaining parts taken from reference TRBV18 and TRBJ1-2, reads NAGVMQNPRHLVRRRGQEARLRCSPMKGHSHVYWYRQLPEEGLKFMVYLQKENIIDESGMPKERFSAEFPKEGPSILRIQQVVRGDSAAYFCASSPRPVGYTFGSGTRLTVV.

The CDR3 DNA reads TGCGCCAGCAGCCAACGGGCAACCAACTATGGCTACACCTTC. Translated, it gives CASSQRATNYGYTF. The chain recombines TRBV4-3 with TRBJ1-2; D gene unclear. The CDR3 sequence is 14 residues long. V dropped 2 bases and J dropped 2 bases, with 9 bases sitting between them. CDR1 is LGHNA and CDR2 is YSLEER in the germline V gene.

There are a few counts of this clonotype. The chain links TRBV29-1 to TRBJ2-2, with D possibly being TRBD2 (5 bases). The CDR3 length is 13 residues. V lost 7 bases and J lost 4, with 13 bases in between. Germline CDR1 reads SQVTM; CDR2 reads ANQGSEA. The CDR3 protein is CSAFSRGTGELFF. CDR3 sequence (DNA): TGCAGCGCCTTTAGTCGGGGCACCGGGGAGCTGTTTTTT.